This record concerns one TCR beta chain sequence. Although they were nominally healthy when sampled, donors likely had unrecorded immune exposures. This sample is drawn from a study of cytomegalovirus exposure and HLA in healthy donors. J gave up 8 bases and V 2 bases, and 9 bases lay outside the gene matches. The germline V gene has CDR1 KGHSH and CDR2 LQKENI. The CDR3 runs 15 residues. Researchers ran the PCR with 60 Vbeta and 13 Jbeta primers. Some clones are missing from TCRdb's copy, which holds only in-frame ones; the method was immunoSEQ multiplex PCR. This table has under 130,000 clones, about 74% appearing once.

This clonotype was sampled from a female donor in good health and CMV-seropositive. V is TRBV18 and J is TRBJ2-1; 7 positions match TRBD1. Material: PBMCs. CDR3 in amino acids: CASSPGGQVWDEQFF. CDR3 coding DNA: TGTGCCAGCTCACCAGGAGGACAGGTTTGGGATGAGCAGTTCTTC.